A selection of T cell receptor beta chains follows, all from one sample in a study of T cells in Graves' hyperthyroidism and ophthalmopathy. Using its own MiXCR run on the multiplex PCR reads, TCRdb lists one record per CDR3 protein. Of more than 650,000 distinct CDR3 sequences in the sample, around 15% were seen once. Sequencing was carried out using blood. Receptor source: a woman aged 18-29 years with Graves' hyperthyroidism. Both conserved end residues are part of each CDR3. The D gene is left open where the match is weak. Some rows mark clone size as missing; the rest say once, few, many or name a class of expanded clone.

J,size,V,D,DNA,CDR3
TRBJ2-1,.,TRBV10-3,.,TGTGCCATCAGATCTGGGACTCAGAACAATGAGCAGTTCTTC,CAIRSGTQNNEQFF
TRBJ2-3,many,TRBV7-3,TRBD2,TGTGCCAGCAGCTTAGGTGGACTAGCGGGGGCCAATACGCAGTATTTT,CASSLGGLAGANTQYF
TRBJ2-7,many,TRBV19,.,TGTGCCAGTAGTTCGGGGGATAGCTCCTACGAGCAGTACTTC,CASSSGDSSYEQYF
TRBJ1-4,few,TRBV30,TRBD1,TGTGCCCGGACCCTACCCCCCGACCGGGACAGGAGTACAACTAATGAAAAACTGTTTTTT,CARTLPPDRDRSTTNEKLFF
TRBJ2-3,.,TRBV27,TRBD2,TGTGCCAGCAGTTTAAAGAGGACTAGCGGGAGTACAGATACGCAGTATTTT,CASSLKRTSGSTDTQYF
TRBJ2-1,many,TRBV18,.,TGTGCCAGCTCACTAACCGGCCGCGAAAATGAGCAGTTCTTC,CASSLTGRENEQFF
TRBJ2-2,.,TRBV30,TRBD1,TGTGCCTGGCCCGGGACAGTGAACACCGGGGAGCTGTTTTTT,CAWPGTVNTGELFF
TRBJ2-1,many,TRBV10-3,.,TGTGCCATCAGTGACCCTAGTGGCACCAATGAGCAGTTCTTC,CAISDPSGTNEQFF
TRBJ2-1,few,TRBV6-1,TRBD2,TGTGCCAGCAGTTCGAGACTAGCATCGGTCAATGAGCAGTTCTTC,CASSSRLASVNEQFF
TRBJ1-5,.,TRBV27,.,TGTGCCAGCAGTCGAGGGGGATCCGGTGGGCCCCAGCATTTT,CASSRGGSGGPQHF
TRBJ2-6,.,TRBV10-3,.,TGTGCCATCAGTGAGCCCGTCAGGGTCTCTGGGGCCAACGTCCTGACTTTC,CAISEPVRVSGANVLTF
TRBJ1-4,many,TRBV7-3,TRBD1,TGTGCCAGCAGCGCCTCCGGGACAGGGGGCGAAAAACTGTTTTTT,CASSASGTGGEKLFF
TRBJ2-1,many,TRBV30,.,TGTGCCTGGAACATAGGTAGTAGTTCTCGGCAGTTCTTC,CAWNIGSSSRQFF
TRBJ2-3,many,TRBV29-1,TRBD2,TGCAGCACCTGGACTAGGGTGGGAGATACGCAGTATTTT,CSTWTRVGDTQYF
TRBJ1-6,few,TRBV6-4,.,TGTGCCAGCAGTGACTCGATGGAGGGGGACTCACCCCTCCACTTT,CASSDSMEGDSPLHF
TRBJ2-5,many,TRBV18,.,TGTGCCAGCTCACCAGGGTACCAAGAGACCCAGTACTTC,CASSPGYQETQYF
TRBJ2-3,many,TRBV6-1,.,TGTGCCAGCAGTGAAAGGAGCACAGATACGCAGTATTTT,CASSERSTDTQYF
TRBJ2-1,many,TRBV2,.,TGTGCCAGCATGGCTAGCATTGAGCAGTTCTTC,CASMASIEQFF
TRBJ1-2,many,TRBV12-3/TRBV12-4,.,TGTGCCAGCAGTTTATCCCGGTGGGCATTCTATGGCTACACCTTC,CASSLSRWAFYGYTF
TRBJ2-1,.,TRBV18,TRBD1,TGTGTCAGCTCACCCCGCGGGACAGGGTACAATGAGCAGTTCTTC,CVSSPRGTGYNEQFF
TRBJ2-7,few,TRBV7-2,TRBD1,TGTGCCAGCAGCTCCCCAAGGGGGCAAAGGTCCTACGAGCAGTACTTC,CASSSPRGQRSYEQYF
TRBJ2-7,many,TRBV20-1,TRBD1,TGCAGTGCTAGCCGGACAGGAGGACTGGTCGAGCAGTACTTC,CSASRTGGLVEQYF
TRBJ2-1,many,TRBV5-1,TRBD2,TGCGCCAGCAGCTTTTTACTAGCGGGAGACAATGAGCAGTTCTTC,CASSFLLAGDNEQFF
TRBJ1-1,many,TRBV27,TRBD1,TGTGCCAGCAGTCGTCAGGGGGCGAGAGCTGAAGCTTTCTTT,CASSRQGARAEAFF
TRBJ2-2,.,TRBV10-3,.,TGTGCCATCAGTGAGTACGGAGACACCGGGGAGCTGTTTTTT,CAISEYGDTGELFF
TRBJ2-7,many,TRBV13,.,TGTGCCAGCAGCTTAAGGGTAGGCGAGCAGTACTTC,CASSLRVGEQYF
TRBJ1-5,many,TRBV12-3/TRBV12-4,TRBD1,TGTGCCAGCAGCCCCCGACAGGGGAACAATCAGCCCCAGCATTTT,CASSPRQGNNQPQHF
TRBJ1-5,few,TRBV7-9,.,TGTGCCAGCAGCAAGGGTGAATGGCAGCCCCAGCATTTT,CASSKGEWQPQHF
TRBJ2-5,many,TRBV2,.,TGTGCCAGCAGTGAAGCGTTGGGCGCGACCCAGTACTTC,CASSEALGATQYF
TRBJ2-6,.,TRBV20-1,.,TGCAGTGCTAGAAAGGGGGCCAACGTCCTGACTTTC,CSARKGANVLTF
TRBJ2-7,.,TRBV29-1,TRBD1,TGCAGCGTTGAGCCGGGACAGGGGAGCTACGAGCAGTACTTC,CSVEPGQGSYEQYF
TRBJ2-2,many,TRBV11-2,TRBD2,TGTGCCAGCACCGGAATGGGACTAGCGGGAGGGTACGGAAACACCGGGGAGCTGTTTTTT,CASTGMGLAGGYGNTGELFF
TRBJ1-3,few,TRBV12-3/TRBV12-4,TRBD1,TGTGCCAGCAGCTCCGGGACAGGCGCCACCATATATTTT,CASSSGTGATIYF
TRBJ1-2,many,TRBV6-1,.,TGTGCCAGCAGCTCTAAGGGGACCTACGAGGGCTACACCTTC,CASSSKGTYEGYTF
TRBJ2-2,.,TRBV7-9,TRBD1,TGTGCCAGCAGCGCCGGACAGGTCCCCACCGGGGAGCTGTTTTTT,CASSAGQVPTGELFF
TRBJ2-7,many,TRBV28,.,TGTGCCAGAGGGGGCGGACGTGAAACCGGGGAGGGCTACGAGCAGTACTTC,CARGGGRETGEGYEQYF
TRBJ2-7,.,TRBV6-2/TRBV6-3,.,TGTGCCAGCAGTATCAGCCCCGCGGGCGAGCAGTACTTC,CASSISPAGEQYF
TRBJ1-3,.,TRBV29-1,.,TGCAGCGTGGGTTCGGGAAACACCATATATTTT,CSVGSGNTIYF
TRBJ1-3,few,TRBV18,TRBD1,TGTGCCAGCTCACCCGACAGGGGGTCACGAGGAAACACCATATATTTT,CASSPDRGSRGNTIYF
TRBJ1-4,few,TRBV7-8,.,TGTGCCAGCAGCCCACAGGTGGCGGCTAATGAAAAACTGTTTTTT,CASSPQVAANEKLFF
TRBJ1-2,many,TRBV12-3/TRBV12-4,.,TGTGCCAGCAGTTTGACGTGGGGTCAGTATGGCTACACCTTC,CASSLTWGQYGYTF